A single sample is the source of the 23 T cell receptor beta chains below, sequenced in a study of long-term antiretroviral therapy in people with HIV. The authors ran the immunoSEQ assay, v3.0, at survey level. Using immunoSEQ multiplex PCR, the repertoire was profiled, and TCRdb retains in-frame clones only, with some absent. The repertoire holds 30,000 to 40,000 clones, 70% to 80% seen once, with approximately 3% in the top ten. The sample consisted of unsorted PBMCs, taken 1.9 years after starting antiretroviral therapy. The source of these receptors is a man younger than 30 with HIV.

The chain links TRBV11-2 to TRBJ1-1; D gene ambiguous. V shed 5 bases and J shed 4 bases, with 11 bases lying between them. The CDR3 contains 13 residues. Germline CDR1 is SGHAT and CDR2 is FQNNGV. The CDR3 here is CASSPEWITEAFF. As DNA, the CDR3 is TGTGCCAGCAGCCCTGAGTGGATCACTGAAGCTTTCTTT.

The chain links TRBV6-1 to TRBJ1-6; perhaps TRBD1 as D (5 bases). Germline CDR1 and CDR2: MNHNS and SASEGT. Trimming took 3 bases from V and 6 from J, leaving 6 bases between them. CDR3 length equals 13 residues. CDR3 residues: CASSERGNSPLHF. In nucleotides, the CDR3 is TGTGCCAGCAGTGAGAGGGGTAATTCACCCCTCCACTTT.

This chain joins TRBV6-1 and TRBJ1-1, with 7 nucleotides matching TRBD1. V lost 8 bases, J lost 4 bases, and 10 bases stayed unmatched. Germline lookup yields CDR1 MNHNS and CDR2 SASEGT. The CDR3 sequence is 14 residues long. This CDR3 reads CASVRQGGGTEAFF. As DNA, the CDR3 is TGTGCCAGCGTTAGACAGGGAGGGGGCACTGAAGCTTTCTTT.

This chain links TRBV10-3 with TRBJ1-1; D is possibly TRBD1 (5 bases). The CDR3 is 13 amino acids. Deletions cut 4 bases from V and 1 base from J, with 7 bases between. Germline-derived CDR1 and CDR2 are ENHRY and SYGVKD. The CDR3 DNA sequence: TGTGCCATCAGTGGGGGGGAGAACACTGAAGCTTTCTTT. Its protein product is CAISGGENTEAFF.

This clone was observed a few times. The J gene is TRBJ1-6, the V gene TRBV7-2; no firm D call. The CDR3 covers 15 residues. Trimming pared 2 bases from V and 7 bases from J, leaving 12 bases between. CDR1 and CDR2 (germline): SGHTA, FQGNSA. This CDR3 reads CASSLFGELNSPLHF. The CDR3 DNA sequence: TGTGCCAGCAGCTTATTTGGGGAGCTCAATTCACCCCTCCACTTT.

This sequence joins TRBV19 and TRBJ1-4; D is uncertain. The CDR3 has 13 amino acids. Trimming pared 5 bases from V and 8 bases from J, leaving 12 bases between. CDR1 and CDR2 from the germline V gene are LNHDA and SQIVND (reference sequence). CDR3 bases: TGTGCCAGTAGTGGGCCTGCGGGCGAAAAACTGTTTTTT. Residues: CASSGPAGEKLFF.

The chain uses TRBV25-1 and TRBJ2-5; 8 bases agree with TRBD2. The CDR3 spans 16 residues. V lost 4 bases to trimming and J lost 3 bases; unmatched junction nucleotides: 10. Germline values: CDR1 MGHDK, CDR2 SYGVNS. CDR3 nucleotide sequence: TGTGCCAGCAGTGTCGGACTCGGGGGGGAGAAAGAGACCCAGTACTTC. Translation: CASSVGLGGEKETQYF.

The chain carries TRBV5-1 and TRBJ1-2; D is unresolved. The germline CDR1 and CDR2 sequences are SGHRS and YFSETQ. This CDR3 is 14 amino acids long. V dropped 2 bases and J dropped 7 bases, with 15 bases sitting between them. The CDR3 DNA reads TGCGCCAGCAGCTTAGGCGTGAATAGAGGTGGCTACACCTTC. Protein sequence: CASSLGVNRGGYTF.

The chain couples TRBV11-3 to TRBJ1-3, with 7 positions matching TRBD1. Germline V gene sequence: CDR1 SGHNT, CDR2 YENEEA. The CDR3 has 15 amino acids. The V gene end was trimmed by 4 bases and the J gene end by 0 bases; junction bases not matched to a gene: 3. The CDR3 region is CASSSGQFSGNTIYF. The DNA for the CDR3 is TGTGCCAGCAGCTCGGGACAGTTCTCTGGAAACACCATATATTTT.

The chain has TRBV5-5 and TRBJ2-3; TRBD2 is a possible D gene (6 bases). The CDR3 contains 13 residues. Germline CDR1 reads SGHKS; CDR2 reads YYEKEE (reference sequence). Trimming left V 7 bases short and J 4 bases short, with 13 bases between. The DNA for the CDR3 is TGTGCCAGCTTGCATTGGAGGGCAGATACGCAGTATTTT. Translating gives CASLHWRADTQYF. The variable domain in full, with the rest retrieved from reference TRBV5-5 and TRBJ2-3, is DAGVTQSPTHLIKTRGQQVTLRCSPISGHKSVSWYQQVLGQGPQFIFQYYEKEERGRGNFPDRFSARQFPNYSSELNVNALLLGDSALYLCASLHWRADTQYFGPGTRLTVL.

V and J are TRBV2 and TRBJ1-6, with a tentative D call TRBD1 (5 bases). With 1 base removed from V and 7 bases from J, the gap between germline ends came to 14 bases. CDR3 length: 16 residues. The germline V gene encodes CDR1 SNHLY and CDR2 FYNNEI. CDR3 coding DNA: TGTGCCAGCAGTGAAGTCTGGGGGGACCCGAATTCACCCCTCCACTTT. Its protein product is CASSEVWGDPNSPLHF. Drawing the rest from reference TRBV2 and TRBJ1-6, the complete variable domain is EPEVTQTPSHQVTQMGQEVILRCVPISNHLYFYWYRQILGQKVEFLVSFYNNEISEKSEIFDDQFSVERPDGSNFTLKIRSTKLEDSAMYFCASSEVWGDPNSPLHFGNGTRLTVT.

The V call is TRBV2, the J call TRBJ2-7; D call uncertain. V was pared by 5 bases and J by 1 base, with 6 bases between. The CDR3 totals 12 residues. The germline V gene has CDR1 SNHLY and CDR2 FYNNEI. The chain's CDR3 is CASSRASYEQYF. The CDR3 DNA sequence: TGTGCCAGCAGTCGGGCGTCCTACGAGCAGTACTTC.

The chain employs TRBV14 and TRBJ2-4; possibly TRBD1 or TRBD2 for D (6 bases each). The CDR3 covers 12 residues. V lost 1 base, J lost 9 bases, and 7 bases lay in between. Germline V lookup: CDR1 SGHDN, CDR2 FVKESK. The CDR3 reads CASSQGGAIQYF. The CDR3 DNA reads TGTGCCAGCAGCCAAGGGGGGGCCATTCAGTACTTC.

The chain has TRBV28 and TRBJ2-2, with D maybe TRBD1 (8 bases). This CDR3 is 20 amino acids long. Per germline, CDR1 MDHEN and CDR2 SYDVKM. Deletions cut 7 bases from V and 2 bases from J, with 29 bases between. Here the CDR3 reads CASTLRGRGPVWVNTGELFF. The CDR3 region has the DNA TGTGCCAGCACCCTCAGGGGGCGGGGGCCCGTATGGGTTAACACCGGGGAGCTGTTTTTT.

The chain employs TRBV19 and TRBJ2-5; D assignment may be TRBD1 or TRBD2 (5 bases each). Trimming removed 7 bases at V and 3 bases at J, with 12 bases between. Germline loops: CDR1 LNHDA, CDR2 SQIVND (reference sequence). The CDR3 is 13 amino acids. The CDR3 loop reads CASKAGAEETQYF. DNA of the CDR3: TGTGCCAGTAAAGCCGGGGCCGAAGAGACCCAGTACTTC.

The chain employs TRBV14 and TRBJ1-6, with a possible D match to TRBD1 (6 bases). The CDR3 runs 17 residues. Germline CDR1 and CDR2: SGHDN and FVKESK. With 0 bases removed from V and 6 bases from J, the gap between germline ends came to 15 bases. DNA for the CDR3: TGTGCCAGCAGCCAAGATTGGGGAGGCAGGGGTAATTCACCCCTCCACTTT. This gives the protein CASSQDWGGRGNSPLHF.

This chain links TRBV5-6 with TRBJ1-6; D gene ambiguous. V was pared by 2 bases and J by 9 bases, with 12 bases between. This CDR3 region has 14 residues. The germline V gene has CDR1 SGHDT and CDR2 YYEEEE. The CDR3 sequence is CASSFDHLGSPLHF. The CDR3 bases are TGTGCCAGCAGCTTCGACCACCTCGGTTCACCCCTCCACTTT.

The chain is built from TRBV28 and TRBJ2-5; possible D gene TRBD2, 6 bases. Trimming shortened V by 7 bases and J by 5 bases, and 14 bases separated the two germline ends. CDR1 is MDHEN and CDR2 is SYDVKM in the germline V gene. The CDR3 length is 13 residues. The CDR3 protein is CASTRGTLETQYF. CDR3 DNA: TGTGCCAGCACCCGCGGGACGCTGGAGACCCAGTACTTC.

The chain is built from TRBV19 and TRBJ2-1; the D is unclear. The ends were cut back, 3 bases at V and 6 bases at J, with 6 bases in the middle. Germline V gives CDR1 LNHDA, CDR2 SQIVND (reference sequence). The length of the CDR3 is 12 residues. For the CDR3, the DNA is TGTGCCAGTAGTATCAGGTCCAATGAGCAGTTCTTC. Its protein product is CASSIRSNEQFF.

DNA of the CDR3: TGTGCCAGCAGTTACGCCCCACCGCGGGCCCGGAATGGCTACACCTTC. Its translation: CASSYAPPRARNGYTF. The genes are TRBV6-5 and TRBJ1-2; D remains unclear. Germline V gene data show CDR1 as MNHEY and CDR2 as SVGAGI. CDR3 size: 16 residues. V was clipped by 2 bases and J by 6 bases, with 19 bases between them.

The chain recombines TRBV21-1 with TRBJ2-7; no DNA check was done on the table's D call, TRBD2. TRBV21-1 is labeled a pseudogene. CDR3 length: 15 residues. The CDR3 nucleotides read TGTGCCAGCAGCACCGGGACTCCGGGAGTTTACGAGCAGTACGTC. Protein: CASSTGTPGVYEQYV.

V is TRBV28 and J is TRBJ1-2; D is unresolved. V was clipped by 4 bases and J by 8 bases, with 14 bases between them. CDR3 length: 13 amino acids. Germline values: CDR1 MDHEN, CDR2 SYDVKM. CDR3 sequence (DNA): TGTGCCAGCAGTTCATCACACATAACAGGCTACACCTTC. This gives the protein CASSSSHITGYTF.

The chain employs TRBV14 and TRBJ2-5; the match to TRBD1 covers 9 bases. Germline loops: CDR1 SGHDN, CDR2 FVKESK. The CDR3 is made up of 16 amino acids. Losses at the gene ends were 3 bases for V and 5 bases for J; bases not matched to a gene: 10. This CDR3 is CASSHGTGTGLETQYF. CDR3 nucleotides: TGTGCCAGCAGCCACGGTACCGGGACAGGGCTTGAGACCCAGTACTTC. Combining the CDR3 with reference TRBV14 and TRBJ2-5 gives the whole variable domain EAGVTQFPSHSVIEKGQTVTLRCDPISGHDNLYWYRRVMGKEIKFLLHFVKESKQDESGMPNNRFLAERTGGTYSTLKVQPAELEDSGVYFCASSHGTGTGLETQYFGPGTRLLVL.